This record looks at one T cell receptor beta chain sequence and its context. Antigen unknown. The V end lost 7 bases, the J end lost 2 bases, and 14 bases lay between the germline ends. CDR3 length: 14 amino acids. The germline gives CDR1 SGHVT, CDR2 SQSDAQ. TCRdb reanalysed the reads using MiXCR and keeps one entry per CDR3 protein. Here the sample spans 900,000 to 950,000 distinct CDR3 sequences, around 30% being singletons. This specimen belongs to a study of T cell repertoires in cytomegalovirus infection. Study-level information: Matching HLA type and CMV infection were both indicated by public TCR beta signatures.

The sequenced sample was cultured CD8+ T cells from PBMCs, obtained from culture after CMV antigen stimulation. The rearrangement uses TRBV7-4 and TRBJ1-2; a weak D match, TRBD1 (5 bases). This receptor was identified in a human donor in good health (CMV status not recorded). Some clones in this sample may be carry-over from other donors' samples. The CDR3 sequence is CASTSGAVNYGYTF. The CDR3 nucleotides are TGTGCCAGCACCTCCGGGGCAGTAAACTATGGCTACACCTTC.